A single sample gave rise to the 11 T cell receptor beta chains below, sequenced in a study of siplizumab effects on memory and regulatory T cells. This table comes from immunoSEQ multiplex PCR, and its TCRdb copy is limited to in-frame clones, with some not included. The sample lists tens of thousands of clones, roughly 87% occurring once. Sequenced sample: naive CD8+ T cells sorted from blood. The receptors derive from a human donor in good health.

The chain employs TRBV5-4 and TRBJ2-3; a possible D gene is TRBD2 (6 bases). Trimming took 4 bases from V and 2 from J, leaving 20 bases between them. Germline loops: CDR1 SGHNT, CDR2 YYREEE (reference sequence). The CDR3 has 17 amino acids. The CDR3 DNA reads as TGTGCCAGCAGCCGAATGTCGGCGGGGCCCATCACAGATACGCAGTATTTT. It codes for CASSRMSAGPITDTQYF.

V gene TRBV19 combines with J gene TRBJ2-6, with D unresolved. CDR3 length: 12 residues. Trimming removed 6 bases from V and 1 base from J, with 1 base in between. Germline V gene sequence: CDR1 LNHDA, CDR2 SQIVND (reference sequence). CDR3 protein: CASRSGANVLTF. Written as DNA, the CDR3 is TGTGCCAGTAGATCTGGGGCCAACGTCCTGACTTTC.

The rearrangement links TRBV4-1 to TRBJ2-3; tentatively, D is TRBD1 or TRBD2 (7 bases each). Germline V gene lookup returns CDR1 MGHRA and CDR2 YSYEKL. V was trimmed by 2 bases and J by 2 bases, leaving 17 bases between them. The CDR3 has 17 amino acids. The CDR3 protein is CASSQQQGLAATDTQYF. The CDR3 region has the DNA TGCGCCAGCAGCCAACAACAGGGGCTAGCGGCCACAGATACGCAGTATTTT.

J is TRBJ2-2 and V is TRBV7-9; 7 bases map to TRBD2. CDR3 size: 15 residues. The J segment lost 1 base and the V segment lost 6 bases, leaving 5 bases of the junction unmatched. The germline V gene has CDR1 SEHNR and CDR2 FQNEAQ (reference sequence). CDR3 sequence reads: CASRPSGMNTGELFF. In nucleotides, the CDR3 is TGTGCCAGCAGACCCAGCGGGATGAACACCGGGGAGCTGTTTTTT.

In its sample, this clone was seen once. The chain has TRBV7-9 and TRBJ1-5, with 11 nucleotides matching TRBD1. The CDR3 has 17 amino acids. V lost 5 bases, J lost 6 bases, and 12 bases stayed unmatched. From germline, CDR1 is SEHNR and CDR2 FQNEAQ (reference sequence). The CDR3 sequence: CASSPSSGTGGSQPQHF. The CDR3 DNA sequence: TGTGCCAGCAGCCCGAGTAGTGGGACAGGGGGATCTCAGCCCCAGCATTTT.

This sequence joins TRBV27 and TRBJ2-6, with D unresolved. V gave up 5 bases and J gave up 1 base, with 12 bases separating them. Germline V CDR1 and CDR2: MNHEY, SMNVEV (reference sequence). This CDR3 region has 16 residues. The CDR3 coding sequence is TGTGCCAGCAGTCCGATCCACGCATCTGGGGCCAACGTCCTGACTTTC. It specifies CASSPIHASGANVLTF.

V is TRBV4-1 and J is TRBJ1-2, with D possibly being TRBD1 (5 bases). The CDR3 is made up of 14 amino acids. The germline gives CDR1 MGHRA, CDR2 YSYEKL. Trimming left V 0 bases short and J 4 bases short, with 9 bases between. This CDR3 reads CASSQDLGGYGYTF. CDR3 bases: TGCGCCAGCAGCCAAGATCTGGGGGGCTATGGCTACACCTTC.

This clone has more than one count but fewer than ten. The V and J genes are TRBV19 and TRBJ1-6; 8 nucleotides line up with TRBD1. The CDR3 is 17 residues long. Germline CDR1 reads LNHDA; CDR2 reads SQIVND (reference sequence). V lost 7 bases to trimming and J lost 1 base; unmatched junction nucleotides: 9. DNA of the CDR3: TGTGCCAGTACTGACAGGGGAGATGTATCCTATAATTCACCCCTCCACTTT. The encoded protein is CASTDRGDVSYNSPLHF.

This rearrangement joins TRBV12-5 to TRBJ2-1, with 16 nucleotides matching TRBD2. Germline loops: CDR1 LGHNT, CDR2 FRNRAP. The CDR3 is 18 amino acids. V shed 7 bases, J shed 4 bases, and the junction held 10 bases outside the gene matches. The CDR3 DNA follows: TGTGCTAGTGCAGCGGGACTAGCGGGGGGGCCGCGGTACAATGAGCAGTTCTTC. Its translation: CASAAGLAGGPRYNEQFF.

This chain joins TRBV9 and TRBJ2-3; D not resolved. Germline-derived CDR1 and CDR2 are SGDLS and YYNGEE. The CDR3 is made up of 13 amino acids. Trimming took off 5 bases at V and 1 base at J, with 8 bases between the two ends. The DNA of the CDR3 is TGTGCCAGCAGTTTCGAGGGCACAGATACGCAGTATTTT. It specifies CASSFEGTDTQYF.

The chain recombines TRBV7-9 with TRBJ1-1; weak D call: TRBD1 (5 bases). The length of the CDR3 is 14 residues. Germline CDR1 is SEHNR and CDR2 is FQNEAQ (reference sequence). V dropped 3 bases and J dropped 5 bases, with 13 bases sitting between them. Here the CDR3 reads CASSLGGVRTEAFF. The DNA for the CDR3 is TGTGCCAGCAGCTTGGGAGGGGTGAGGACTGAAGCTTTCTTT.